This TCR beta chain was documented in a study of shared clonotypes between healthy human individuals. Findings of the study overall: Naive subsets usually exceeded memory subsets in estimated richness. Naive CD4 clonotypes overlapped across a handful of donors at roughly 5%. The study drew on few donors, limiting represented genetic and exposure-history diversity.

Produced via immunoSEQ multiplex PCR; TCRdb's table is partial and in-frame only. The repertoire consists of 900,000 to 1,200,000 clones, with approximately 80% occurring once and the leading ten covering around 0.6%. The germline CDR1 and CDR2 sequences are MNHEY and SMNVEV (reference sequence). Trimming took 0 bases from V and 2 from J, leaving 17 bases between them. CDR3 length: 17 amino acids. On this clone: Its antigen remains unidentified.

This sequence originates from a man between 18 and 35 years old in good health. Some clones in this sample may be carry-over from other donors' samples. This chain joins TRBV27 and TRBJ2-7; D may be TRBD2 (6 bases). What was sequenced was memory CD4+ T cells from PBMCs. Documented subset: CD45RA-negative fraction. The CDR3 spells CASSLSPTRDLTYEQYF. The CDR3 DNA reads as TGTGCCAGCAGTTTATCCCCGACTAGAGACCTAACCTACGAGCAGTACTTC.